This T cell receptor (beta chain) was documented in a study of CD8 T cells in ankylosing spondylitis. This clonotype has at least ten counts. Its antigen is currently unknown. Germline V lookup: CDR1 MNHNS, CDR2 SASEGT. This CDR3 region has 14 residues. The V gene lost 6 bases and the J gene lost 0 bases, with 8 bases spanning the gap. Overall study findings and caveats: Clones that were linked to disease were CD8+ and were relatively rare in peripheral blood. It was reported that disease-linked clones were significantly enriched in matched ankylosing spondylitis synovial fluid. Characteristic of ankylosing spondylitis blood, it appeared, was a TCR beta motif comprising about eight highly homologous variants.

Quantitative 5'-RACE with molecular barcodes was used to make the TCR beta libraries. One entry per CDR3 protein, called by TCRdb with MiXCR from the 5' RACE reads. Of 200,000 to 300,000 distinct CDR3 sequences listed, 8% to 9.5% were seen once; the top ten hold almost 7%. The material sequenced was blood, either unsorted or a sorted T cell fraction (not recorded which). This chain joins TRBV6-1 and TRBJ1-4; unclear D gene. The sequence derives from a male donor with ankylosing spondylitis or in good health (not recorded which). The CDR3 region has the DNA TGTGCCAGCAGCCTTACCACAACTAATGAAAAACTGTTTTTT. Translation: CASSLTTTNEKLFF.